This TCR beta chain was captured by sequencing in a study of blood T cells in healthy people across ages. The CDR3 is made up of 14 amino acids. Germline V gives CDR1 DFQATT, CDR2 SNEGSKA (reference sequence). V shed 5 bases, J shed 4 bases, and the junction held 5 bases outside the gene matches. With a J-beta primer mix and a sample-barcoded 5' primer, a second PCR ran roughly 6 to 11 cycles. With 12 random nucleotides, a template-switch adaptor tagged each individual cDNA molecule. Individual samples furnished no less than 2.5 million CDR3-containing paired-end reads apiece. TCRdb re-derived calls from the 5' RACE reads in MiXCR, one entry per CDR3 protein. The sample comprises around 1,700,000 distinct CDR3 sequences, 28% of which are singletons, and about 7.7% rests with the top ten. Peripheral blood was drawn, around 9.4 milliliters per donor. This clonotype appeared many times.

The receptor's source is a woman younger than 45 in good health. The chain carries TRBV20-1 and TRBJ2-4, with 10 bases lining up with TRBD1. Sequencing was carried out using blood. The CDR3 DNA reads as TGCAGTGCTGTGCGGACAGGGGGTAAAAACATTCAGTACTTC. It is translated as CSAVRTGGKNIQYF.